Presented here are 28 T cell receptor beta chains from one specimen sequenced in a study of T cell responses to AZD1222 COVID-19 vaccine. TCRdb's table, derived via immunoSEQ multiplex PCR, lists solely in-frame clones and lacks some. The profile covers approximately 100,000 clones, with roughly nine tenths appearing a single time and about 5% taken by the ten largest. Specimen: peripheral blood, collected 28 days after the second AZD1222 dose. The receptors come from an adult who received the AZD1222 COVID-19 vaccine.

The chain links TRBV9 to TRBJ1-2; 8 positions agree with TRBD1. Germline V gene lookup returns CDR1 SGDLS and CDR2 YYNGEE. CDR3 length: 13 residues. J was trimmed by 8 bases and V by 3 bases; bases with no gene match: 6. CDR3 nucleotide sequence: TGTGCCAGCAGCGCACTGACAGGGGCGGGCTACACCTTC. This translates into CASSALTGAGYTF. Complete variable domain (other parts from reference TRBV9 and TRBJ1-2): DSGVTQTPKHLITATGQRVTLRCSPRSGDLSVYWYQQSLDQGLQFLIQYYNGEERAKGNILERFSAQQFPDLHSELNLSSLELGDSALYFCASSALTGAGYTFGSGTRLTVV.

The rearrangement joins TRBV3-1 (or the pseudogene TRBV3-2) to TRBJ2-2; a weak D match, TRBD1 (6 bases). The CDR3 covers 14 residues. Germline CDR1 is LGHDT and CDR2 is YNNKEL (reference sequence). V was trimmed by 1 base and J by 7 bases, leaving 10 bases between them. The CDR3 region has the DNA TGTGCCAGCAGCCAAGTGGGGGCGATCGGGGAGCTGTTTTTT. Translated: CASSQVGAIGELFF.

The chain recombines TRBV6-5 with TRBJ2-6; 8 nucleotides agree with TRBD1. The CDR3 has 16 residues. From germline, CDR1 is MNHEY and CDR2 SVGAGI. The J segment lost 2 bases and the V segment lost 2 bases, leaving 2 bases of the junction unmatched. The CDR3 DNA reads TGTGCCAGCAGTTACACGGGACAGGCTGGGGCCAACGTCCTGACTTTC. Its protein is CASSYTGQAGANVLTF.

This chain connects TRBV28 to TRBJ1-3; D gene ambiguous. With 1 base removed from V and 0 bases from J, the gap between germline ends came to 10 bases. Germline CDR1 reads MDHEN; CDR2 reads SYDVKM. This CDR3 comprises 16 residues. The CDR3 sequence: CASSLSTASSGNTIYF. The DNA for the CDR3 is TGTGCCAGCAGTTTATCCACTGCAAGCTCTGGAAACACCATATATTTT.

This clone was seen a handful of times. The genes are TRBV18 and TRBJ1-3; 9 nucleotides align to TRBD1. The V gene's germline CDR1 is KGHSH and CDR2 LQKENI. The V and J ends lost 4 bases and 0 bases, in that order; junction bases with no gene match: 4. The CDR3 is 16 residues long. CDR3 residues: CASSLGTGTSGNTIYF. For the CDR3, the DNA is TGTGCCAGCTCACTCGGGACAGGGACCTCTGGAAACACCATATATTTT.

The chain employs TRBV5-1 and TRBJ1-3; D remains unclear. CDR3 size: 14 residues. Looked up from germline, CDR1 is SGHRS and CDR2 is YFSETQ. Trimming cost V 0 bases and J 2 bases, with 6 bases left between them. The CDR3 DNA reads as TGCGCCAGCAGCTTGGACCATCCTGGAAACACCATATATTTT. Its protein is CASSLDHPGNTIYF.

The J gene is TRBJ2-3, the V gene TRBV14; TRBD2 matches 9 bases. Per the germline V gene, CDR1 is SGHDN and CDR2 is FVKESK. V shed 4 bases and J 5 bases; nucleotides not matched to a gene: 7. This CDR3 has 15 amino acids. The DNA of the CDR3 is TGTGCCAGCAGCCCCCGACTAGCGGTTGTAGATACGCAGTATTTT. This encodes CASSPRLAVVDTQYF.

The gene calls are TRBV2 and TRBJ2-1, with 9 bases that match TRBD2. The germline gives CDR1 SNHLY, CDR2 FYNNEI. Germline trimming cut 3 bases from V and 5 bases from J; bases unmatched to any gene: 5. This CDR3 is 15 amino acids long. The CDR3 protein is CASSEWRGGHNEQFF. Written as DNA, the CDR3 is TGTGCCAGCAGTGAGTGGCGGGGGGGCCACAATGAGCAGTTCTTC.

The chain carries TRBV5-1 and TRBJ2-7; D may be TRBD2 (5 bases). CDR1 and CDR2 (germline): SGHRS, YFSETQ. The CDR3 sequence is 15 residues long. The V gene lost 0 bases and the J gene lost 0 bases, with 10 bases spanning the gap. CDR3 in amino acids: CASSLAPGISYEQYF. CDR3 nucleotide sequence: TGCGCCAGCAGCTTGGCCCCGGGAATCTCCTACGAGCAGTACTTC.

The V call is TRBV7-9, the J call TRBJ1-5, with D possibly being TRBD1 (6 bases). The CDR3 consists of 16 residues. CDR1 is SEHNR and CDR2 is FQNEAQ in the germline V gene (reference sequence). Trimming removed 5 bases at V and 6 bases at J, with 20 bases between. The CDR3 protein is CASSPWTGQLGQPQHF. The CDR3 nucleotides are TGTGCCAGCAGCCCCTGGACCGGACAGCTGGGTCAGCCCCAGCATTTT.

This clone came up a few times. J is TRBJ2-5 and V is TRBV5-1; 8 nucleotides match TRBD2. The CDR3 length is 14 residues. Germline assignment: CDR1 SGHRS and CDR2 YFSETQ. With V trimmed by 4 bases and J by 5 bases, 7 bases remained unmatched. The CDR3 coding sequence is TGCGCCAGCAGCCTTAGCGGGGTCGGGGAGACCCAGTACTTC. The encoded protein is CASSLSGVGETQYF. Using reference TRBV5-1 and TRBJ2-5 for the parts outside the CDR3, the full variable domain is KAGVTQTPRYLIKTRGQQVTLSCSPISGHRSVSWYQQTPGQGLQFLFEYFSETQRNKGNFPGRFSGRQFSNSRSEMNVSTLELGDSALYLCASSLSGVGETQYFGPGTRLLVL.

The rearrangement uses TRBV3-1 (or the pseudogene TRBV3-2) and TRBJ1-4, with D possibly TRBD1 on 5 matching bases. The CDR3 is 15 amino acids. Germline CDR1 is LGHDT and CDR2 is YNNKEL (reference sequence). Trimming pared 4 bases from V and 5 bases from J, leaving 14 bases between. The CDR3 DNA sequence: TGTGCCAGCAGCCCCTTAGGGGCAAAAAATGAAAAACTGTTTTTT. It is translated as CASSPLGAKNEKLFF.

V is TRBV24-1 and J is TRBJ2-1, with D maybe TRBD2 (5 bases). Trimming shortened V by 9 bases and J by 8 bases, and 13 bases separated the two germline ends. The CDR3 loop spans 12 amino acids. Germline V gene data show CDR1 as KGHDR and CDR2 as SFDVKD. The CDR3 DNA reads TGTGCCACCCGCGACCCCGGGGATGAGCAGTTCTTC. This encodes CATRDPGDEQFF.

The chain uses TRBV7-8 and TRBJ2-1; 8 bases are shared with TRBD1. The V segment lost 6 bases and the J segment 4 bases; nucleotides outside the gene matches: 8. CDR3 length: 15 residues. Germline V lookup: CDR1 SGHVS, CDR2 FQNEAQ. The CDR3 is CASRSPGQAYNEQFF. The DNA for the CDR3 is TGTGCCAGCAGGTCTCCGGGACAGGCATACAATGAGCAGTTCTTC.

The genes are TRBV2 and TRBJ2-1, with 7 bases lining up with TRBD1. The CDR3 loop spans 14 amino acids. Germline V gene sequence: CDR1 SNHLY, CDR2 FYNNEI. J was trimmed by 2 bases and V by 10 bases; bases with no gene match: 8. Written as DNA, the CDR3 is TGTGCCACAACGGGGACAGCTGCCTACAATGAGCAGTTCTTC. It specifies CATTGTAAYNEQFF.

The CDR3 sequence is CASSTQPRPGQPAGNTIYF. The CDR3 bases are TGTGCCAGTAGTACCCAACCTCGGCCAGGACAGCCAGCTGGAAACACCATATATTTT. The chain joins TRBV19 to TRBJ1-3, with D perhaps TRBD1 (6 bases). The V gene's germline CDR1 is LNHDA and CDR2 SQIVND (reference sequence). The CDR3 runs 19 residues. V dropped 4 bases and J dropped 2 bases, with 24 bases sitting between them.

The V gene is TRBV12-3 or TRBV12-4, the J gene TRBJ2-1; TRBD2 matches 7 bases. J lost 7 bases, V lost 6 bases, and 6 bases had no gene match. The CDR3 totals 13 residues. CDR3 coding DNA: TGTGCCAGCAGAAGGCAGGGAGGGAATGAGCAGTTCTTC. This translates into CASRRQGGNEQFF.

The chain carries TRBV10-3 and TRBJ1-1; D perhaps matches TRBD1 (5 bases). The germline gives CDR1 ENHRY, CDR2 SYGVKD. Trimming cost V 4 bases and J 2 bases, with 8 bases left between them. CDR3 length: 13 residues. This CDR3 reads CAISGDGNTEAFF. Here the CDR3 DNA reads TGTGCCATCAGTGGGGACGGAAACACTGAAGCTTTCTTT.

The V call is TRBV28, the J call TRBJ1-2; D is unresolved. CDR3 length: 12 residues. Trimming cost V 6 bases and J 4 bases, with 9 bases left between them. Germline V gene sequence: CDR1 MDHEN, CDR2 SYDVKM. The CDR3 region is CASSPPGYGYTF. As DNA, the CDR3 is TGTGCCAGCAGCCCGCCCGGCTATGGCTACACCTTC.

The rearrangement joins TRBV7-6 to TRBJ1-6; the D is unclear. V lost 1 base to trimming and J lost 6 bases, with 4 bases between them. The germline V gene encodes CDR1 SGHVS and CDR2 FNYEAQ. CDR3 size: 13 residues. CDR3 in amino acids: CASSLVSNSPLHF. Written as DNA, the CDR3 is TGTGCCAGCAGCTTAGTCAGTAATTCACCCCTCCACTTT.

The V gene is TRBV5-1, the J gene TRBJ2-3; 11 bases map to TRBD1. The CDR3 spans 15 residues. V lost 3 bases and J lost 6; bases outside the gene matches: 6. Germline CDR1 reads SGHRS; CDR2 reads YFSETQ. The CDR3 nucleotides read TGCGCCAGCAGCTCGAACCGGGACAGGGGGGATACGCAGTATTTT. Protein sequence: CASSSNRDRGDTQYF.

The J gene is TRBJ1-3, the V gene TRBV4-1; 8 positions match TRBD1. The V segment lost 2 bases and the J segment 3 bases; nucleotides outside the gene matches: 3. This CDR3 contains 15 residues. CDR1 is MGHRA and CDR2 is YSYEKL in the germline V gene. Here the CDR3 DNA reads TGCGCCAGCAGCCAACGGACAGGGAGTGGAAACACCATATATTTT. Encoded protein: CASSQRTGSGNTIYF.

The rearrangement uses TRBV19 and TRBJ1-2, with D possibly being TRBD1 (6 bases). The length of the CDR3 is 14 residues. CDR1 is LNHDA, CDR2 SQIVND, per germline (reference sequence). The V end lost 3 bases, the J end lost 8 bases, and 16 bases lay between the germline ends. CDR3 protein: CASSIETGRRGYTF. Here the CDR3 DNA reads TGTGCCAGTAGTATCGAGACAGGCCGACGGGGCTACACCTTC.

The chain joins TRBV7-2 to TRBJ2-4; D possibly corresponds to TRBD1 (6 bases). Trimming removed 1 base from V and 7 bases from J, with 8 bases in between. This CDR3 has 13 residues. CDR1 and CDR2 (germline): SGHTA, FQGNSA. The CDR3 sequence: CASSLVQGNIQYF. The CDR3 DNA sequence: TGTGCCAGCAGCTTAGTTCAGGGGAACATTCAGTACTTC.

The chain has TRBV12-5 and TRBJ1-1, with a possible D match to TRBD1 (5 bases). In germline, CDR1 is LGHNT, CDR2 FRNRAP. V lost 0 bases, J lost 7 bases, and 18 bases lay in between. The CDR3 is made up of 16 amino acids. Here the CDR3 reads CASGLVRLSGTGEAFF. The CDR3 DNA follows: TGTGCTAGTGGTTTGGTACGTTTAAGTGGTACAGGTGAAGCTTTCTTT.

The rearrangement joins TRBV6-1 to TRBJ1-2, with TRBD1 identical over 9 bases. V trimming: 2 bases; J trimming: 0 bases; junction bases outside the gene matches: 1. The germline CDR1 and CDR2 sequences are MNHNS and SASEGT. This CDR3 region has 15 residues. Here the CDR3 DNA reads TGTGCCAGCAGTGAAACAGGGGGCGCTAACTATGGCTACACCTTC. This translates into CASSETGGANYGYTF.

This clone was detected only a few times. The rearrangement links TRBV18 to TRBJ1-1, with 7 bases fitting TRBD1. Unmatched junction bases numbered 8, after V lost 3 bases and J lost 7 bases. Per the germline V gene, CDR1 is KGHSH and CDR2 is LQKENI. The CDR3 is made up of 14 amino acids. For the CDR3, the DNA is TGTGCCAGCTCACCGACCGCCGGGACAGTTGAAGCTTTCTTT. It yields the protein CASSPTAGTVEAFF.

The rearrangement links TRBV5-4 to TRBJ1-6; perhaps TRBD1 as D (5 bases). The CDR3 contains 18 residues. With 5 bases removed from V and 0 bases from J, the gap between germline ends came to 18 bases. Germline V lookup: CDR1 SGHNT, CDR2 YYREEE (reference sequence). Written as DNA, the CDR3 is TGTGCCAGCAGTCCTGGGGGAGCCTTTAGCTCCTATAATTCACCCCTCCACTTT. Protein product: CASSPGGAFSSYNSPLHF. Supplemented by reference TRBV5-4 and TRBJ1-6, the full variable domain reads ETGVTQSPTHLIKTRGQQVTLRCSSQSGHNTVSWYQQALGQGPQFIFQYYREEENGRGNFPPRFSGLQFPNYSSELNVNALELDDSALYLCASSPGGAFSSYNSPLHFGNGTRLTVT.